The entry below gives a single TCR beta chain sequence along with its context. The antigen is not known. After removal of 6 bases from V and 5 bases from J, the junction contained 3 bases not matched to a gene. Germline assignment: CDR1 SGHAT and CDR2 FQDESV (reference sequence). The CDR3 is 14 residues long. This sample was taken from a study of blood T cells in healthy people across ages. Study-wide results and caveats: It was held that diversity estimates obtained from one million T cells represented underestimates. Leaving the PBMCs unsorted stopped any conclusive comparison of naive versus antigen-experienced cells. The study found more naive CD4+ cells and higher diversity in long-lived than aged donors.

Using a J-beta primer mix together with a sample-barcoded 5' primer, a second PCR was run for about 6 to 11 cycles. Each cDNA molecule received a tag from a template-switch adaptor that had 12 random nucleotides. TCRdb called the 5' RACE reads again in MiXCR, with one record for every CDR3 protein. This sample has some 1.6 million distinct CDR3 sequences, with around 35% found just once. The specimen was blood. The TCR comes from a woman in her 30s in good health. The chain combines TRBV11-1 with TRBJ2-1; 11 nucleotides match TRBD1. The CDR3 sequence is CASSGQGAHNEQFF. Here the CDR3 DNA reads TGTGCCAGCAGTGGACAGGGGGCCCACAATGAGCAGTTCTTC.